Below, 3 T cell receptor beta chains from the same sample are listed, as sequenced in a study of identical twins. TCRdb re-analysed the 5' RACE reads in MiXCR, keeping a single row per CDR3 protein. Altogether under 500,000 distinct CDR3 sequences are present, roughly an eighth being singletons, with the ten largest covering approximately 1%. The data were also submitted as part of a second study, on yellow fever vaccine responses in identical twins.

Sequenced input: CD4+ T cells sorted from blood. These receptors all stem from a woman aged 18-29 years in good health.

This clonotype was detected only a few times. The CDR3: CASSFSTSGPYEQYF. CDR3 nucleotides: TGCGCCAGCAGCTTTAGTACTAGCGGACCCTACGAGCAGTACTTC. The V and J genes are TRBV5-1 and TRBJ2-7; TRBD2 matches at 8 bases. Looked up from germline, CDR1 is SGHRS and CDR2 is YFSETQ. The CDR3 covers 15 residues. V lost 2 bases and J lost 2; bases outside the gene matches: 6. The variable domain in full, completed from reference TRBV5-1 and TRBJ2-7, reads KAGVTQTPRYLIKTRGQQVTLSCSPISGHRSVSWYQQTPGQGLQFLFEYFSETQRNKGNFPGRFSGRQFSNSRSEMNVSTLELGDSALYLCASSFSTSGPYEQYFGPGTRLTVT.

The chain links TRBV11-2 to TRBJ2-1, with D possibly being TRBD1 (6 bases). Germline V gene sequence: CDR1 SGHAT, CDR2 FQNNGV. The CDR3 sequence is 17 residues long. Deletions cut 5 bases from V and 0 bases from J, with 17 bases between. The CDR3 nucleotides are TGTGCCAGCAGCCCTCGTAAGACAGGATACTCCTACAATGAGCAGTTCTTC. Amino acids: CASSPRKTGYSYNEQFF.

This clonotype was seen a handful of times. CDR3 sequence: CASSYSTISGSGYEQYF. CDR3 bases: TGTGCCAGCAGTTACTCGACAATTAGCGGGAGCGGGTACGAGCAGTACTTC. The chain employs TRBV6-5 and TRBJ2-7, with 9 bases fitting TRBD2. V was pared by 0 bases and J by 4 bases, with 10 bases of the junction left unmatched. Germline V gene data show CDR1 as MNHEY and CDR2 as SVGAGI. The CDR3 sequence is 17 residues long.